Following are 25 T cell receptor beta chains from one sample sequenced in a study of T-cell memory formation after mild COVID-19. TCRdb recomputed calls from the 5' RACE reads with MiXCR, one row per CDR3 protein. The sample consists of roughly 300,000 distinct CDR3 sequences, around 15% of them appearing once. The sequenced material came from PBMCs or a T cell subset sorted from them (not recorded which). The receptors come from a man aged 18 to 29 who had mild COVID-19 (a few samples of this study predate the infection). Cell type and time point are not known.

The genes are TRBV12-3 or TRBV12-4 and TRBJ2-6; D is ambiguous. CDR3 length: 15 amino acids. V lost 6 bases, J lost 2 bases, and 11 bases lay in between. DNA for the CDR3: TGTGCCAGCAGCTCTCGGGTTGCTGGGGCCAACGTCCTGACTTTC. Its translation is CASSSRVAGANVLTF.

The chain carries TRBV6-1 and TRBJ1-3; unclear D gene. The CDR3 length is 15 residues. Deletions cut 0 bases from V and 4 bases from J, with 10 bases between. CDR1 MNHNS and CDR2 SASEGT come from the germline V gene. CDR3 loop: CASSEAGPTGNTIYF. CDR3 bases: TGTGCCAGCAGTGAAGCTGGCCCTACCGGAAACACCATATATTTT.

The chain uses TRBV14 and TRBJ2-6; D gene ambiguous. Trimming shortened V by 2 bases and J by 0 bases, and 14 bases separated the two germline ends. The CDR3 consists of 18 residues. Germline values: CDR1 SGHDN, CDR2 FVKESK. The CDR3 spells CASSQWVVSLSGANVLTF. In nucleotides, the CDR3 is TGTGCCAGCAGCCAATGGGTTGTCAGCCTCTCTGGGGCCAACGTCCTGACTTTC.

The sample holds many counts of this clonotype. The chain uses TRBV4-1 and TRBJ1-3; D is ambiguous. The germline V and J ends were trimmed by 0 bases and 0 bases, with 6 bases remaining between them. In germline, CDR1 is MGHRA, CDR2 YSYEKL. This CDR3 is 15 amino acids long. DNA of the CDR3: TGCGCCAGCAGCCAAGATCGGGCCTCTGGAAACACCATATATTTT. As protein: CASSQDRASGNTIYF.

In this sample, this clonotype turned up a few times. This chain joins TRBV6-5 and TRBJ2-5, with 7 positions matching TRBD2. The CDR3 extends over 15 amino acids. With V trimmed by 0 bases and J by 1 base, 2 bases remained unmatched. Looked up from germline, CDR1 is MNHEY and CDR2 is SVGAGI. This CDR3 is CASSYSGGTQETQYF. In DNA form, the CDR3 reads TGTGCCAGCAGTTACTCCGGGGGGACCCAAGAGACCCAGTACTTC.

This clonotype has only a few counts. CDR3 amino acids: CASSSSLGTEAFF. In DNA form, the CDR3 reads TGTGCCAGCAGCTCTAGTCTCGGAACTGAAGCTTTCTTT. This chain connects TRBV11-1 to TRBJ1-1; D remains unclear. The germline V gene has CDR1 SGHAT and CDR2 FQDESV (reference sequence). V lost 4 bases and J lost 5, with 11 bases in between. The length of the CDR3 is 13 residues.

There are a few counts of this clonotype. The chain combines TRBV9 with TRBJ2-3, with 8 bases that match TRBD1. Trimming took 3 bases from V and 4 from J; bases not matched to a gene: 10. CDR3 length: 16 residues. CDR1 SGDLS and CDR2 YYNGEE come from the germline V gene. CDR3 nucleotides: TGTGCCAGCAGCGCCTACAGGGGGGAATTGGCAGATACGCAGTATTTT. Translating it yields CASSAYRGELADTQYF.

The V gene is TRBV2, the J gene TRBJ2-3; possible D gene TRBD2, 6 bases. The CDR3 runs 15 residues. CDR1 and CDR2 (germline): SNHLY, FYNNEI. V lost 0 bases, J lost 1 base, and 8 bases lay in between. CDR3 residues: CASSEAWGGTDTQYF. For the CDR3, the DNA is TGTGCCAGCAGTGAAGCATGGGGGGGCACAGATACGCAGTATTTT.

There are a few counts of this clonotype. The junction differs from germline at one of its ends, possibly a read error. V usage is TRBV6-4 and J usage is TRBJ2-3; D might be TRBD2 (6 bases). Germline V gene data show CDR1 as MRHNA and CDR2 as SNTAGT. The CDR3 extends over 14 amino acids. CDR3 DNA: TGTGCCAGCAGTCCTAGCGAGGGCACAGATAAGCAGTATTTT. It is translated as CASSPSEGTDKQYF.

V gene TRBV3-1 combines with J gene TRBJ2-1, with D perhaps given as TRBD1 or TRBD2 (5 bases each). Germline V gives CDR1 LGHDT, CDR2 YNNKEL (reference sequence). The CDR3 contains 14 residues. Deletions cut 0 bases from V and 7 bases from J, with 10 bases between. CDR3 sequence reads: CASSQDLGGNEQFF. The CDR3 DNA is TGTGCCAGCAGCCAAGATCTTGGGGGTAATGAGCAGTTCTTC.

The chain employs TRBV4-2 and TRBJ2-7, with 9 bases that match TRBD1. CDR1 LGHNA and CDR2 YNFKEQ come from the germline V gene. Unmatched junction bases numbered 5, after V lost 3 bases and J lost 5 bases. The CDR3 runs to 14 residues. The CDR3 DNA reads TGTGCCAGCAGCCAGGCCGGGACAGGGAACGAGCAGTACTTC. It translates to CASSQAGTGNEQYF.

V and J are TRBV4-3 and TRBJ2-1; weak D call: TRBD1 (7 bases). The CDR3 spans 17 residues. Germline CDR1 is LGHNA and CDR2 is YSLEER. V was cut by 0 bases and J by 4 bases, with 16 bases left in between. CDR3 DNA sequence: TGCGCCAGCAGCCAAGATCTGGAGGGGGCGAGTTACAATGAGCAGTTCTTC. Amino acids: CASSQDLEGASYNEQFF.

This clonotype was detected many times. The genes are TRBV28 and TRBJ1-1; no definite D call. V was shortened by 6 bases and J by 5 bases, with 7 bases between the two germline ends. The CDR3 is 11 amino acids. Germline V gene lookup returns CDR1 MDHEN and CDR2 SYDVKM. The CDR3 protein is CASREGTEAFF. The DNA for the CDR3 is TGTGCCAGCAGGGAGGGTACTGAAGCTTTCTTT. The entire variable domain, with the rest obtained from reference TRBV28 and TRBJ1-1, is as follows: DVKVTQSSRYLVKRTGEKVFLECVQDMDHENMFWYRQDPGLGLRLIYFSYDVKMKEKGDIPEGYSVSREKKERFSLILESASTNQTSMYLCASREGTEAFFGQGTRLTVV.

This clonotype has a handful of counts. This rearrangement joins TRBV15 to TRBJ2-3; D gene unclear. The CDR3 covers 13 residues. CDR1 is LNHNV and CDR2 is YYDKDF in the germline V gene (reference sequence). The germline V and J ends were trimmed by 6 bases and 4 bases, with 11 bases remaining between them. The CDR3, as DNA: TGTGCCACCAGTTTCTCCGGGTCAGATACGCAGTATTTT. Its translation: CATSFSGSDTQYF.

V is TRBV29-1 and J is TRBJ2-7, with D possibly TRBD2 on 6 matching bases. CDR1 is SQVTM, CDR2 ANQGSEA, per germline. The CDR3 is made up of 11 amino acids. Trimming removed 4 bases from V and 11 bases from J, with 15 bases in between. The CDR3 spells CSVVLGGIKYV. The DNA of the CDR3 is TGCAGCGTTGTTTTGGGGGGAATTAAGTACGTC.

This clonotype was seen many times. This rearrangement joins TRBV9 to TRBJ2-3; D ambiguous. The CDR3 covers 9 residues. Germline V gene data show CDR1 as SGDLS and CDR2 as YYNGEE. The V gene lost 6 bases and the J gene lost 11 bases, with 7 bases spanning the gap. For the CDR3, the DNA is TGTGCCAGCACTCTTCTGCAGTATTTT. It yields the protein CASTLLQYF.

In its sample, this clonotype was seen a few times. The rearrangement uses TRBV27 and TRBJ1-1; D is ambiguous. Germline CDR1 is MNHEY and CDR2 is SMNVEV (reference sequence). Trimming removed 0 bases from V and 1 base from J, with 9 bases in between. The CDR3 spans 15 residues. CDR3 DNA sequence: TGTGCCAGCAGTTTATCATCATCGGGGAACACTGAAGCTTTCTTT. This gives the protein CASSLSSSGNTEAFF.

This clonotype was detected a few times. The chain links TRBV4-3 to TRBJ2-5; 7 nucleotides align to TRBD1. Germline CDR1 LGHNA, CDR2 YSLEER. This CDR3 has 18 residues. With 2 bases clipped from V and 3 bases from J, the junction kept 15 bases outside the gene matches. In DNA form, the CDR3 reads TGCGCCAGCAGCCAAACCCGCGCACCGGGACAGCTAAAAGAGACCCAGTACTTC. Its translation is CASSQTRAPGQLKETQYF.

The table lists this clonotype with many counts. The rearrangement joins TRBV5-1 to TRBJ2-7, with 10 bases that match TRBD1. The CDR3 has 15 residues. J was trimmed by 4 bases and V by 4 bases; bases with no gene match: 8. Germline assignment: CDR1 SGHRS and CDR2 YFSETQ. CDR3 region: CASSQPTGGSYEQYF. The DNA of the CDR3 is TGCGCCAGCAGCCAACCGACAGGGGGCTCTTACGAGCAGTACTTC.

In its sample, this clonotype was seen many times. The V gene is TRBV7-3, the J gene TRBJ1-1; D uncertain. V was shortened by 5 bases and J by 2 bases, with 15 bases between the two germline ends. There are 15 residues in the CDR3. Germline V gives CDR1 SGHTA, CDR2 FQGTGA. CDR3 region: CASSHSGGLNTEAFF. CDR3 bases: TGTGCCAGCAGCCACAGTGGCGGCCTTAACACTGAAGCTTTCTTT.

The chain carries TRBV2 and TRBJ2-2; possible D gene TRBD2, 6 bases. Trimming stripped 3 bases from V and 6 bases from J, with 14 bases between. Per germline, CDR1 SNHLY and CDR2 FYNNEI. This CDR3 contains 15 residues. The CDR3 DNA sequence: TGTGCCAGCAGTGACTCTAGCGAAGGTTCCGGGGAGCTGTTTTTT. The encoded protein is CASSDSSEGSGELFF.

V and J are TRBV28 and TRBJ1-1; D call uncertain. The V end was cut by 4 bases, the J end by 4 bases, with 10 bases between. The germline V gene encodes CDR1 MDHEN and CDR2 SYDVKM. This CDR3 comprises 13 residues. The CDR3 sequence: CASSSGQATEAFF. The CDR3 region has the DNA TGTGCCAGCAGTTCCGGGCAGGCCACTGAAGCTTTCTTT.

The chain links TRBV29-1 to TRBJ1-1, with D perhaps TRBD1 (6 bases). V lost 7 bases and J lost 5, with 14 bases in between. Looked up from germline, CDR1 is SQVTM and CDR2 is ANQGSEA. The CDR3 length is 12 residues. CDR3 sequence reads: CSGLRGETEAFF. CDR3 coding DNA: TGCAGCGGGCTGAGGGGGGAGACTGAAGCTTTCTTT.

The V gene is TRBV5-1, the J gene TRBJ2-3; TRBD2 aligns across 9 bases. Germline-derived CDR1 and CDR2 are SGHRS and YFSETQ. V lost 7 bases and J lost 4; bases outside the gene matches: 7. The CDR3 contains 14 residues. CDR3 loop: CASAGGGGPDTQYF. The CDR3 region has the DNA TGCGCCAGCGCGGGGGGGGGTGGCCCAGATACGCAGTATTTT.

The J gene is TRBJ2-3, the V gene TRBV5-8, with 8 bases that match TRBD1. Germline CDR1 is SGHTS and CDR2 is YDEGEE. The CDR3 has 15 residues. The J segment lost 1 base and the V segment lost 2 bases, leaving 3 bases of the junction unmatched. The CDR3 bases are TGTGCCAGCAGCTTTGGGACAGGAGGCACAGATACGCAGTATTTT. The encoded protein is CASSFGTGGTDTQYF. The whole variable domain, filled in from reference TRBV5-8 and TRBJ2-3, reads EAGVTQSPTHLIKTRGQQATLRCSPISGHTSVYWYQQALGLGLQFLLWYDEGEERNRGNFPPRFSGRQFPNYSSELNVNALELEDSALYLCASSFGTGGTDTQYFGPGTRLTVL.